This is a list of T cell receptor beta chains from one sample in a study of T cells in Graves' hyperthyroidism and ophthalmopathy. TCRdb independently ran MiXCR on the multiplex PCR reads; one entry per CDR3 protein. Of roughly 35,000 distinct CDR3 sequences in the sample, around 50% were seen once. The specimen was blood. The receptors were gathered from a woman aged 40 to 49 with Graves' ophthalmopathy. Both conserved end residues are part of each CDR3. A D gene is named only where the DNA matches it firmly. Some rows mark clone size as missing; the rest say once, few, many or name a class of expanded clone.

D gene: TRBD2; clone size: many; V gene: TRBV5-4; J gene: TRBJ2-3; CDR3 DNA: TGTGCCAGCAGCCCTGGGACTAGCGGGAGAAAACGTACGCAGTATTTT; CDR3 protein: CASSPGTSGRKRTQYF
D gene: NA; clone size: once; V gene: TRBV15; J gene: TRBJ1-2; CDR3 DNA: TGTGCCACCAGCAGACCATTTACCAACTATGGCTACACCTTC; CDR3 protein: CATSRPFTNYGYTF
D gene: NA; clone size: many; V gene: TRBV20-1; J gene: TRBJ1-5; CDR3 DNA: TGCAGTGCTAGAAAACGGGGATTAAGTGGTGGCAATCAGCCCCAGCATTTT; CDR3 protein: CSARKRGLSGGNQPQHF
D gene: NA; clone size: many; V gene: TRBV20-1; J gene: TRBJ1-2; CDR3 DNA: TGCAGTGCTAGAGATTCAGGGAGGGCTGGCTACACCTTC; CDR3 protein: CSARDSGRAGYTF
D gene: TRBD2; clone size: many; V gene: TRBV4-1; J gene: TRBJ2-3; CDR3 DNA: TGCGCCAGCAGCCTTAGCGGGGGGGAGGTAGATACGCAGTATTTT; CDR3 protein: CASSLSGGEVDTQYF
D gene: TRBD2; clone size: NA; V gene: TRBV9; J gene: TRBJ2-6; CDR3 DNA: TGTGCCAGCAGTGAAACTAGCGGGGGGGCCTACGTCCTGACTTTC; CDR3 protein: CASSETSGGAYVLTF
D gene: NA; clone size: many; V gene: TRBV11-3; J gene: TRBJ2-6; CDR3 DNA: TGTGCCAGCAGCTTAGCGGTGGGGCCGTCCGGGGCCAACGTCCTGACTTTC; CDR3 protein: CASSLAVGPSGANVLTF
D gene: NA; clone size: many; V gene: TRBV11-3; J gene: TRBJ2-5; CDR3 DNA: TGTGCCAGCAGCCGAGCGGGCCAAGAGACCCAGTACTTC; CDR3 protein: CASSRAGQETQYF
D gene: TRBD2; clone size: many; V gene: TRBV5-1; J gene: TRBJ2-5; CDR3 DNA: TGCGCCAGCAGGACTAGCGGGAGGATGCAAGAGACCCAGTACTTC; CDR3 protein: CASRTSGRMQETQYF
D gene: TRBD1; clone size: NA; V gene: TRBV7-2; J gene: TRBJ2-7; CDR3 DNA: TGTGCCAGCAGATCGGGACAGGGAATCAACGAGCAGTACTTC; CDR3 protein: CASRSGQGINEQYF
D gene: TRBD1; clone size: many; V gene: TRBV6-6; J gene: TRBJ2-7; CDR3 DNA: TGTGCCAGCAGTTACGGACAGGAAAGCAACGAGCAGTACTTC; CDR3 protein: CASSYGQESNEQYF
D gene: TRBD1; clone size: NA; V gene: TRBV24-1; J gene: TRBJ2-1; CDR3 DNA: TGTGCCACCAGCAGCATCCTAACAGGGGACAATGAGCAGTTCTTC; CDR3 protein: CATSSILTGDNEQFF
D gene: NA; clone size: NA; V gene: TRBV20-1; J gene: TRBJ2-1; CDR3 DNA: TGCAGTGCATACGGACAGCATCTTAACTCCTACAATGAGCAGTCCTTC; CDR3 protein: CSAYGQHLNSYNEQSF
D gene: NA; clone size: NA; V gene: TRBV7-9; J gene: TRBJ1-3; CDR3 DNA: TGTGCCAGCAGCCTCCTGGGGGGTGCTGGAAACACCATATATTTT; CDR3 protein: CASSLLGGAGNTIYF
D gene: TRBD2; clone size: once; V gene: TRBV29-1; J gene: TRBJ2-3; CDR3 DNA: TGCAGCGTTACGCAGGGGGGTAGCGGGAGGGGCACAGATACGCAGTATTTT; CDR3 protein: CSVTQGGSGRGTDTQYF
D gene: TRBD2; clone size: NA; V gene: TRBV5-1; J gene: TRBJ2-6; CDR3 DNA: TGCGCCAGCAGCTTGGGTAGCGGGGGGGCCAACGTCCTGACTTTC; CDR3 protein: CASSLGSGGANVLTF
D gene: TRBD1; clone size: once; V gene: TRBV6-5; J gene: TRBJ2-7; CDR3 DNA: TGTGCCAGCAGTTCTGACAGGGGTGTCGCCGGGGAGCAGTACTTC; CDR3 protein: CASSSDRGVAGEQYF
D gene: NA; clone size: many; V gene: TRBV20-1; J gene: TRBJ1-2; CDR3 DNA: TGCAGTGCCGAAACACCGGGACACTCATCAACTAACTATGGCTACACCTTC; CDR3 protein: CSAETPGHSSTNYGYTF
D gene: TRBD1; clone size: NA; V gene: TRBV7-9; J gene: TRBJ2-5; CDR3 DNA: TGTGCCAGCAGCTTAAAGGGGTTGACAGGGGCCTACTTC; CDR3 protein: CASSLKGLTGAYF
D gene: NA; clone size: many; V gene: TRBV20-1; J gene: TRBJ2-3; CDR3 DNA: TGCAGTGCTAGCCGCGGGCAGGAAGATACGCAGTATTTT; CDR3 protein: CSASRGQEDTQYF
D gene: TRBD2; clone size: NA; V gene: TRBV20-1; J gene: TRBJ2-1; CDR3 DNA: TGCAGTGCTAGAGATCTCGTGGCTAGCGGGAGTAGCTATGAGCAGTTCTTC; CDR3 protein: CSARDLVASGSSYEQFF
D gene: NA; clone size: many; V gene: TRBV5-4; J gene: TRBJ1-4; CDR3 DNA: TGTGCCAGCAGCTTGCCGGGAGCTCTCGATGAAAAACTGTTTTTT; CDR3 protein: CASSLPGALDEKLFF
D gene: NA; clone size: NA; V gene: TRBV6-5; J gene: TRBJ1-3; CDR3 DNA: TGTGCCGGACAGTCCTCTGGAAACACCTTATATTTT; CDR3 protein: CAGQSSGNTLYF
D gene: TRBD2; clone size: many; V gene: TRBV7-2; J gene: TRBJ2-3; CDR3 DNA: TGTGCCAGCAGCTTAGCTGGCGCGGGGGTGAAAGATACGCAGTATTTT; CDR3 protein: CASSLAGAGVKDTQYF
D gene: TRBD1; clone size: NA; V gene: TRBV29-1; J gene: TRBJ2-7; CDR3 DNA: TGCAGCGTTACCTCTTCGGGACAGGGGACCGAGCAGTACTTC; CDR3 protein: CSVTSSGQGTEQYF
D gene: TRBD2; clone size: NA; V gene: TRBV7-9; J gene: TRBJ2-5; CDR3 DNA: TGTGCCAGCAGCCAGAAAGGTAGCGGGAGCTGGGAGACCCAGTACTTC; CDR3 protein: CASSQKGSGSWETQYF
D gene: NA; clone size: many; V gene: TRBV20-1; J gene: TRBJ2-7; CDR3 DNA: TGCAGTGCCGCCGACAGTTACTCCTACGAGCAGTACTTC; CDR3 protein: CSAADSYSYEQYF